The following is a T cell receptor beta chain sequence with its context. The target antigen is unknown. The sample comes from a study of graft-versus-host responses after intestinal transplantation. On the study more broadly: Transplant recipients had multivisceral, liver-intestinal, or isolated intestinal grafts. Findings and caveats of the study: Those patients showing graft-donor T cell macrochimerism displayed high graft-versus-host to host-versus-graft clonal ratios in allografts.

The length of the CDR3 is 14 residues. V was trimmed by 4 bases and J by 7 bases, leaving 17 bases between them. CDR1 and CDR2 from the germline V gene are SGHNT and YYREEE (reference sequence). The method was immunoSEQ multiplex PCR; TCRdb's version includes in-frame clones alone and lacks a portion of them. The sample holds 70,000 to 95,000 clones, 90% seen once. The source of this sequence is a human donor who received an intestinal transplant. This chain connects TRBV5-4 to TRBJ1-1, with D tentatively TRBD1 (5 bases). The sequenced sample was unstimulated CD4+ T cells sorted from spleen or lymph node cells, obtained before intestinal transplant. The CDR3 spells CASSPGGAPSEAFF. The DNA for the CDR3 is TGTGCCAGCAGCCCCGGTGGGGCGCCCAGTGAAGCTTTCTTT.